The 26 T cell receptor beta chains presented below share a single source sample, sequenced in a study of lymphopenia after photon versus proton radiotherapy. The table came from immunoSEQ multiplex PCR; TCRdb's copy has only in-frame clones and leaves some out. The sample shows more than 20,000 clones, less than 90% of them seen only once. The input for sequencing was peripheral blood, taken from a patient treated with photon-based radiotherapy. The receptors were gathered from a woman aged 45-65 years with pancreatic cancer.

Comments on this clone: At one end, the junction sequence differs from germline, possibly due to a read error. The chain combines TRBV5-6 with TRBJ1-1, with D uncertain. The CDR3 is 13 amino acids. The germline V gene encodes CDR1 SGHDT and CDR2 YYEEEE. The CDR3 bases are TGTGCCAGCAGCTTGACGGGGAACCCTGAAGCTTTCTTT. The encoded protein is CASSLTGNPEAFF.

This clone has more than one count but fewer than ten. CDR3 protein: CASSLGQGAYEQYF. In DNA, the CDR3 is TGCGCCAGCAGCCTAGGACAGGGGGCCTACGAGCAGTACTTC. The chain couples TRBV4-3 to TRBJ2-7; 10 nucleotides match TRBD1. CDR3 length: 14 amino acids. The V segment lost 4 bases and the J segment 2 bases; nucleotides outside the gene matches: 2. Germline V lookup: CDR1 LGHNA, CDR2 YSLEER.

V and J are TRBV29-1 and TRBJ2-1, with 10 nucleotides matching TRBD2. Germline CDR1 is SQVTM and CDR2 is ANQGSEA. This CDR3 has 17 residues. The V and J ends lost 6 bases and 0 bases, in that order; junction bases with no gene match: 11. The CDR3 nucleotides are TGCAGCGTCCTCGGGCTAGCGGGAGTTCTCTCCTACAATGAGCAGTTCTTC. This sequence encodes CSVLGLAGVLSYNEQFF.

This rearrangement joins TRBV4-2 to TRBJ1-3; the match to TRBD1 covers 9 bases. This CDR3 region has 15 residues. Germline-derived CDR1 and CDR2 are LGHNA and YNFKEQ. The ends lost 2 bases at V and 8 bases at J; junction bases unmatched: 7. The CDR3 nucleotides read TGTGCCAGCAGCCAATACCGGGACAGGGAGGACACCATATATTTT. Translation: CASSQYRDREDTIYF.

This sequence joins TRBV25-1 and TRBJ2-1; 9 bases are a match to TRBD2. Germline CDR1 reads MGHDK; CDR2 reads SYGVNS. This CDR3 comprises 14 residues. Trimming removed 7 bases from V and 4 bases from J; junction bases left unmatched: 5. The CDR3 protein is CASTGLAGYNEQFF. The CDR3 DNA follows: TGTGCCAGCACGGGACTAGCAGGGTACAATGAGCAGTTCTTC.

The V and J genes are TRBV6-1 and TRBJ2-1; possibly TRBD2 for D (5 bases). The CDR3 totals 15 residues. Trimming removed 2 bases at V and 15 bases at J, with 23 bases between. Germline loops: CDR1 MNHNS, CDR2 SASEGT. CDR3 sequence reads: CASSERSRTGFPRFF. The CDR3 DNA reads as TGTGCCAGCAGTGAAAGGAGCAGGACGGGGTTCCCGAGGTTCTTC.

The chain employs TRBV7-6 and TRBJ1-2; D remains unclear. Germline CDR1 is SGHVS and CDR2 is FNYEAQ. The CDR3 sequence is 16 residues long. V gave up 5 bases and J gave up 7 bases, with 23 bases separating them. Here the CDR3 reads CASSPQPDGPPSGYTF. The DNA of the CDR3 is TGTGCCAGCAGCCCCCAACCGGACGGACCCCCGTCTGGCTACACCTTC. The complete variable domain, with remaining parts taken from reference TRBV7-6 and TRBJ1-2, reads GAGVSQSPRYKVTKRGQDVALRCDPISGHVSLYWYRQALGQGPEFLTYFNYEAQQDKSGLPNDRFSAERPEGSISTLTIQRTEQRDSAMYRCASSPQPDGPPSGYTFGSGTRLTVV.

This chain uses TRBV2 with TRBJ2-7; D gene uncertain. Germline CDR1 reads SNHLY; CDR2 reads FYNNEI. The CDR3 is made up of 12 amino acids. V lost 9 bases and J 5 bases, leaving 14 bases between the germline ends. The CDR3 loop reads CASNLERNEQYF. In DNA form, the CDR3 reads TGTGCCAGTAACCTAGAAAGGAACGAGCAGTACTTC.

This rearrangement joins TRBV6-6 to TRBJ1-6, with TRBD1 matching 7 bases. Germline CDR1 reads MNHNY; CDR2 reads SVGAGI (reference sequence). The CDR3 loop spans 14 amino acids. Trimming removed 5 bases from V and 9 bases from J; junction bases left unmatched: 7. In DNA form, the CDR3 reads TGTGCCAGCAGTCAAACAGGGGTTATTTCACCCCTCCACTTT. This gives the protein CASSQTGVISPLHF.

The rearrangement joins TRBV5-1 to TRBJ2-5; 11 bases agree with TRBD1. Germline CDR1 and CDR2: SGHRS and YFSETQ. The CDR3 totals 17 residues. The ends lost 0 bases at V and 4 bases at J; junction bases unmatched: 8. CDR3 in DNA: TGCGCCAGCAGCTTGGGTCCAGGACAGGGGGCGGGAGAGACCCAGTACTTC. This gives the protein CASSLGPGQGAGETQYF.

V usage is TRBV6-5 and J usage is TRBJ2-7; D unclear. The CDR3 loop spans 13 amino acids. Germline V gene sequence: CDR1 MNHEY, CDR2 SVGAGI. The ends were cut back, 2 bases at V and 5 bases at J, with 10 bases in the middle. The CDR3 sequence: CASSYPPLHEQYF. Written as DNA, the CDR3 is TGTGCCAGCAGTTACCCTCCCCTTCACGAGCAGTACTTC.

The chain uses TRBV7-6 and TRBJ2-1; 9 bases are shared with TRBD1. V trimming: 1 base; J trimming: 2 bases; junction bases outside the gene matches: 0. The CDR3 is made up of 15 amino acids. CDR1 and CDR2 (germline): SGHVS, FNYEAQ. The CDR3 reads CASSLGQGAYNEQFF. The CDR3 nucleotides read TGTGCCAGCAGCTTAGGACAGGGGGCCTACAATGAGCAGTTCTTC. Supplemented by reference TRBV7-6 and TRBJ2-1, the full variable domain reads GAGVSQSPRYKVTKRGQDVALRCDPISGHVSLYWYRQALGQGPEFLTYFNYEAQQDKSGLPNDRFSAERPEGSISTLTIQRTEQRDSAMYRCASSLGQGAYNEQFFGPGTRLTVL.

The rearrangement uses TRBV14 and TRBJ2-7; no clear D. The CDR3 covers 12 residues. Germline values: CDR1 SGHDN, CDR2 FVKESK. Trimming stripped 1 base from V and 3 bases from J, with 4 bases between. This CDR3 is CASSQAIYEQYF. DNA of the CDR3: TGTGCCAGCAGCCAAGCCATCTACGAGCAGTACTTC.

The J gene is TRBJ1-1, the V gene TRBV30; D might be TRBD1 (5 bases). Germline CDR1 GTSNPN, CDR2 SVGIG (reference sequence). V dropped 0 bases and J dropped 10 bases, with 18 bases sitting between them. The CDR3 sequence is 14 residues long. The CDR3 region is CAWSVLDGGRGAFF. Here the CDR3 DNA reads TGTGCCTGGAGTGTACTGGATGGGGGGAGGGGAGCTTTCTTT.

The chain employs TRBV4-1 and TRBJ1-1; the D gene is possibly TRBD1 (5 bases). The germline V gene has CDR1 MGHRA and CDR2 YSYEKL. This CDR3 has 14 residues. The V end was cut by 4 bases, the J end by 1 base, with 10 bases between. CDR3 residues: CASSLSQGNTEAFF. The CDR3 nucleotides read TGCGCCAGCAGCCTATCCCAGGGGAACACTGAAGCTTTCTTT.

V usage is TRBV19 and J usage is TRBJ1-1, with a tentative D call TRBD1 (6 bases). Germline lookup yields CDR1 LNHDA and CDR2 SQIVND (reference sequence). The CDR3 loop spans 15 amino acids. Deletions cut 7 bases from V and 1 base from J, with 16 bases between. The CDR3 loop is CASTPSTGRNTEAFF. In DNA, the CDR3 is TGTGCCAGTACCCCGAGTACAGGGCGGAACACTGAAGCTTTCTTT.

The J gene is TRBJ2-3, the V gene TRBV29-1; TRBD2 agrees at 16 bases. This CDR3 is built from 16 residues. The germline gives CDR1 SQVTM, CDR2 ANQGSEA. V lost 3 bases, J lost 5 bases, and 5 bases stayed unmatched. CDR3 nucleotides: TGCAGCGTTGACGGGACTAGCGGGAGGGCGGGAGATACGCAGTATTTT. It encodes CSVDGTSGRAGDTQYF.

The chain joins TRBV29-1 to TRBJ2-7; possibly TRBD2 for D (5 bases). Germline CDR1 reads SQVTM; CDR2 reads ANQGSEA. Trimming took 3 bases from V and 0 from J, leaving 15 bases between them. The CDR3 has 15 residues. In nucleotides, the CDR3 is TGCAGCGTTGAGTTGACCGGGGAAAGCTCCTACGAGCAGTACTTC. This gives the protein CSVELTGESSYEQYF.

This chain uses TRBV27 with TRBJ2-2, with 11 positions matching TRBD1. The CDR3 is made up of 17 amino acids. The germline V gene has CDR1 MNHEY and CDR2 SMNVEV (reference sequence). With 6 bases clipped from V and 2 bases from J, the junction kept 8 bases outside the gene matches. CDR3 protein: CASRGDRGILNTGELFF. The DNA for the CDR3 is TGTGCCAGCAGGGGGGACAGGGGGATTCTTAACACCGGGGAGCTGTTTTTT.

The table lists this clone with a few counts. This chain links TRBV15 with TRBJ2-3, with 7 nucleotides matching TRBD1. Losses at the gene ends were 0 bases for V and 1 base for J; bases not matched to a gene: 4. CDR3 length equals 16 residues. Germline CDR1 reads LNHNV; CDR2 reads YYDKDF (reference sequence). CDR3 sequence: CATSRERTGGTDTQYF. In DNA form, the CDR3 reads TGTGCCACCAGCAGAGAGCGGACAGGAGGCACAGATACGCAGTATTTT.

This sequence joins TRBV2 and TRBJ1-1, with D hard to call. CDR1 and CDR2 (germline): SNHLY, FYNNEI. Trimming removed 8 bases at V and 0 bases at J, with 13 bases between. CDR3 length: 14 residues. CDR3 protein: CASSVRVMNTEAFF. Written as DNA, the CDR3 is TGTGCCAGCTCCGTGAGGGTTATGAACACTGAAGCTTTCTTT. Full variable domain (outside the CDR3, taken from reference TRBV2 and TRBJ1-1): EPEVTQTPSHQVTQMGQEVILRCVPISNHLYFYWYRQILGQKVEFLVSFYNNEISEKSEIFDDQFSVERPDGSNFTLKIRSTKLEDSAMYFCASSVRVMNTEAFFGQGTRLTVV.

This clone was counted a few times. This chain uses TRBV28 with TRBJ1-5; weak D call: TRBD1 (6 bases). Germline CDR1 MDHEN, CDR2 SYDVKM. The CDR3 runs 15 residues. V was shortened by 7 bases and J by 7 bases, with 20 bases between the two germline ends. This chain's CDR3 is CASTFPGAQKQPQHF. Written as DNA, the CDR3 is TGTGCCAGCACCTTCCCAGGGGCGCAGAAACAGCCCCAGCATTTT.

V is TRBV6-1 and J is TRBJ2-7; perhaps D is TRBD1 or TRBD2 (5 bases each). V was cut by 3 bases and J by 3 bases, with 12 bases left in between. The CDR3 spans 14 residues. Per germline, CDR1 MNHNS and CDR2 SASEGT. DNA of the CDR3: TGTGCCAGCAGTGAGGGGACGAAATTCTACGAGCAGTACTTC. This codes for CASSEGTKFYEQYF.

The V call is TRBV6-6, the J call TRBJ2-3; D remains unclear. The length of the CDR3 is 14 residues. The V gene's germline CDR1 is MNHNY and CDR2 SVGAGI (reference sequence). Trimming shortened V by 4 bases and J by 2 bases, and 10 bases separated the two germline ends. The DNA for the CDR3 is TGTGCCAGCAGTTTGGAACCATACACAGATACGCAGTATTTT. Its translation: CASSLEPYTDTQYF.

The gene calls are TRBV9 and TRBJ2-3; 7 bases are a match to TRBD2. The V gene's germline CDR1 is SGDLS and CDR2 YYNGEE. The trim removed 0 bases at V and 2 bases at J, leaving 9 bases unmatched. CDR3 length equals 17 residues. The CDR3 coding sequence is TGTGCCAGCAGCGTAGGGGAGGGAAAACTCGCCACAGATACGCAGTATTTT. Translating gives CASSVGEGKLATDTQYF. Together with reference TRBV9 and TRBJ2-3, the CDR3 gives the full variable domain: DSGVTQTPKHLITATGQRVTLRCSPRSGDLSVYWYQQSLDQGLQFLIQYYNGEERAKGNILERFSAQQFPDLHSELNLSSLELGDSALYFCASSVGEGKLATDTQYFGPGTRLTVL.

DNA for the CDR3: TGCGCCAGCAGTGTTTATAGCGGGAGTTCCTACAATGAGCAGTTCTTC. This codes for CASSVYSGSSYNEQFF. This chain joins TRBV10-1 and TRBJ2-1; 9 nucleotides agree with TRBD2. Germline CDR1 reads WNHNN; CDR2 reads SYGVQD (reference sequence). The CDR3 sequence is 16 residues long. J gave up 1 base and V 4 bases, and 5 bases lay outside the gene matches.